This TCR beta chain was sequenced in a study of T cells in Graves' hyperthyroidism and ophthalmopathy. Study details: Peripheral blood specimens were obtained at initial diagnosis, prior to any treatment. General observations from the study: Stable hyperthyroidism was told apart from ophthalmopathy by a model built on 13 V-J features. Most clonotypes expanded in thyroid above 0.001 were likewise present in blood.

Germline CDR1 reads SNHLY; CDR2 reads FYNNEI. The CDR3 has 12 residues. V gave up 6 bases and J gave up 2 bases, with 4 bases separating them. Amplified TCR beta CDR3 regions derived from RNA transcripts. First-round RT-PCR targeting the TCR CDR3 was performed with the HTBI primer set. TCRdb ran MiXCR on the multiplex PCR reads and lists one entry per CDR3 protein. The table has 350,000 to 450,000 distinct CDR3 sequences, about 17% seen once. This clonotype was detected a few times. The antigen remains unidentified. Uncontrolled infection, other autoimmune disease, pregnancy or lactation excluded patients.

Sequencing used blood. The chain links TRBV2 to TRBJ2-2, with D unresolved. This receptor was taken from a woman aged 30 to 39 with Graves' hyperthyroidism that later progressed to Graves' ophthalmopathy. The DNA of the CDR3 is TGTGCCAGCAGACCCAACACCGGGGAGCTGTTTTTT. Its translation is CASRPNTGELFF.